One T cell receptor (beta chain) is described in this entry. The sample belongs to a study of technical replicates of blood from a handful of donors. Germline V gene lookup returns CDR1 SEHNR and CDR2 FQNEAQ (reference sequence). This CDR3 comprises 17 residues. The J segment lost 8 bases and the V segment lost 1 base, leaving 11 bases of the junction unmatched. The method was immunoSEQ multiplex PCR; TCRdb's version includes in-frame clones alone and lacks a portion of them. This table holds roughly 81,000 clones, around 97% found once. This receptor was identified in a human donor in good health. This rearrangement joins TRBV7-9 to TRBJ2-1; 10 nucleotides line up with TRBD1. The sequenced material came from T cells isolated from PBMCs. The chain's CDR3 is CASSLGLTGTGEHEQFF. CDR3 coding DNA: TGTGCCAGCAGCTTAGGCCTAACCGGGACAGGGGAGCATGAGCAGTTCTTC. Full variable domain (rest looked up from reference TRBV7-9 and TRBJ2-1): DTGVSQNPRHKITKRGQNVTFRCDPISEHNRLYWYRQTLGQGPEFLTYFQNEAQLEKSRLLSDRFSAERPKGSFSTLEIQRTEQGDSAMYLCASSLGLTGTGEHEQFFGPGTRLTVL.